The clone carrying this T cell receptor (beta chain) was seen a few times. These data come from a study of blood T cell repertoires in COVID-19. Overall study context: Both acute and convalescent COVID-19 samples were obtained from the United States, Italy and Spain. The analysed material was cDNA or gDNA that came from T cells, B-cell-depleted T cells, or PBMCs.

Under the authors' procedure: By means of reference gene primer amplification, nucleated cell counts were estimated. The repertoire was sequenced with immunoSEQ multiplex PCR; TCRdb's copy has only in-frame clones and lacks some. Clone size and V and J calls were adopted from that table, with D and trimming inferred from the DNA. The sample has roughly 62,000 clones; around 87% are singletons. V was cut by 2 bases and J by 0 bases, with 9 bases left in between. The CDR3 sequence is 15 residues long. Germline CDR1 and CDR2: MDHEN and SYDVKM. Sample: peripheral blood. The receptor comes from a human donor with active COVID-19. The donor label of this sample is uncertain. V is TRBV28 and J is TRBJ2-3; a weak D match, TRBD1 (6 bases). In nucleotides, the CDR3 is TGTGCCAGCAGTTTAGTTGGGACAAGCACAGATACGCAGTATTTT. Translating it yields CASSLVGTSTDTQYF.